This entry concerns a single T cell receptor beta chain. Its antigen is not identified. The data belong to a study of Ad26.COV2.S vaccination and SARS-CoV-2 variants. Study summary: This donor came from the COV1001 trial of Ad26.COV2.S. Ad26.COV2.S given intramuscularly, once or twice 56 days apart.

Germline CDR1 is LNHDA and CDR2 is SQIVND (reference sequence). CDR3 length: 16 residues. V lost 3 bases to trimming and J lost 0 bases, with 9 bases between them. Here immunoSEQ multiplex PCR was the method, and the copy in TCRdb shows in-frame clones only, minus some. The sample shows 300,000 to 500,000 clones, approximately 91% of them seen only once. Study-wide findings and caveats: Those who received vaccine or placebo ended up with similar non-spike TCR breadth.

Noted treatment: around 19 received Ad26.COV2.S at low or high dose, single or two shots; a few received placebo; per-sample allocation not given. Vaccine and placebo recipients were sampled on day 63 after the first injection. Based in Boston, the donor was an adult of 18-55 years. This TCR came from a person between 18 and 65 years old who received the Ad26.COV2.S COVID-19 vaccine or a placebo. The sequenced sample was peripheral blood, obtained in a trial of Ad26.COV2.S vaccine versus placebo. The gene calls are TRBV19 and TRBJ2-6; unclear D gene. In DNA, the CDR3 is TGTGCCAGTAGTATCCAGGTTTTCTCTGGGGCCAACGTCCTGACTTTC. Amino acid sequence: CASSIQVFSGANVLTF. Full variable domain (remainder filled in from reference TRBV19 and TRBJ2-6): DGGITQSPKYLFRKEGQNVTLSCEQNLNHDAMYWYRQDPGQGLRLIYYSQIVNDFQKGDIAEGYSVSREKKESFPLTVTSAQKNPTAFYLCASSIQVFSGANVLTFGAGSRLTVL.